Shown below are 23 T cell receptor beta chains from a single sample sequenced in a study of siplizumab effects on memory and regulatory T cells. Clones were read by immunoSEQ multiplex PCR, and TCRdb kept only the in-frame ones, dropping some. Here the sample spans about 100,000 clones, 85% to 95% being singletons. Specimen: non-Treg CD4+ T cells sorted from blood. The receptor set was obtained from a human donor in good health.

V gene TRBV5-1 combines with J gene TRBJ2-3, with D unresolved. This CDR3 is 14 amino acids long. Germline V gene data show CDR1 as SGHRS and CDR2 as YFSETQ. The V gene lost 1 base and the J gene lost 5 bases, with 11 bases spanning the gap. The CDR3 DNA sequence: TGCGCCAGCAGCTTGAGACCGCGAGAAGATACGCAGTATTTT. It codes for CASSLRPREDTQYF.

This CDR3 reads CASSLTVNTEAFF. DNA for the CDR3: TGTGCCAGCAGCTTAACGGTGAACACTGAAGCTTTCTTT. The chain carries TRBV11-3 and TRBJ1-1; D gene uncertain. The CDR3 contains 13 residues. Trimming pared 2 bases from V and 0 bases from J, leaving 4 bases between. Germline V gives CDR1 SGHNT, CDR2 YENEEA.

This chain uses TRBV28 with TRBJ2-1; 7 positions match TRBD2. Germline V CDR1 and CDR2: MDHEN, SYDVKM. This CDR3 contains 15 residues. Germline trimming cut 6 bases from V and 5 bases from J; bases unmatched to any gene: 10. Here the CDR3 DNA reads TGTGCCAGCAGGCGGGCGGGAGCGGGGAACAATGAGCAGTTCTTC. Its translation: CASRRAGAGNNEQFF.

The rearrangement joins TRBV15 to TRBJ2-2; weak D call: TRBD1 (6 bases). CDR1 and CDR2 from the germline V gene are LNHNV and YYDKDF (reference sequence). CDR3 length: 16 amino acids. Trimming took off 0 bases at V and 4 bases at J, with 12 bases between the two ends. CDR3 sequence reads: CATSRDLQGSTGELFF. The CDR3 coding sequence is TGTGCCACCAGCAGAGATCTTCAGGGGAGCACCGGGGAGCTGTTTTTT.

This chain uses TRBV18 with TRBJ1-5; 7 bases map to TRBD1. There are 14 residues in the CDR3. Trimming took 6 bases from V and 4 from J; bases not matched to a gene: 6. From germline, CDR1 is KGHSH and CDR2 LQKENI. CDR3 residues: CASSRDRANQPQHF. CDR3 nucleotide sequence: TGTGCCAGCTCCCGAGACAGGGCTAATCAGCCCCAGCATTTT.

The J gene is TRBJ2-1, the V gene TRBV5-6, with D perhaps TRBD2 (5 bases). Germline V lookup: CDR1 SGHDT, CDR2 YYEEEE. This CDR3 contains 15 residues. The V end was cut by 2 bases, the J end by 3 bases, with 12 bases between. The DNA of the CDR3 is TGTGCCAGCAGCTTTATTGACCGGGACTACAATGAGCAGTTCTTC. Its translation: CASSFIDRDYNEQFF.

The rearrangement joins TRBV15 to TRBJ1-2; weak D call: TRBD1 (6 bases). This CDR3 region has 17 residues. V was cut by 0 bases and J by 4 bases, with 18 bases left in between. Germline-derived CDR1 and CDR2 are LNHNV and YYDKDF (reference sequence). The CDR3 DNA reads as TGTGCCACCAGCAGAGAGGGGTTACACAGGGCGCTCTATGGCTACACCTTC. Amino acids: CATSREGLHRALYGYTF.

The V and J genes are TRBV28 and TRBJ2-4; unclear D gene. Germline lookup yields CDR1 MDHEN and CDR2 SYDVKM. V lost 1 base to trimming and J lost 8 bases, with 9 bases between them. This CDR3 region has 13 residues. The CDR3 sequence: CASSLSAEDIQYF. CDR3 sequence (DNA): TGTGCCAGCAGTTTATCGGCCGAGGACATTCAGTACTTC.

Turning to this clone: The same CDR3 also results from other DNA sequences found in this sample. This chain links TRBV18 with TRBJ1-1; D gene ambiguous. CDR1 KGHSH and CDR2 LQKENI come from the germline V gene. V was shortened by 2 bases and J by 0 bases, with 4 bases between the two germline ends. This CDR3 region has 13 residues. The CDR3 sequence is CASSPGLNTEAFF. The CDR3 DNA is TGTGCCAGCTCACCAGGATTGAACACTGAAGCTTTCTTT.

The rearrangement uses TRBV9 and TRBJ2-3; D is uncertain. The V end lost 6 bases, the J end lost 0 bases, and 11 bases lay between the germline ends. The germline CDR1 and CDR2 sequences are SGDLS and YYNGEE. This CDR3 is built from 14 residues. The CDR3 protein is CASTRTESTDTQYF. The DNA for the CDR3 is TGTGCCAGCACACGCACGGAGAGCACAGATACGCAGTATTTT.

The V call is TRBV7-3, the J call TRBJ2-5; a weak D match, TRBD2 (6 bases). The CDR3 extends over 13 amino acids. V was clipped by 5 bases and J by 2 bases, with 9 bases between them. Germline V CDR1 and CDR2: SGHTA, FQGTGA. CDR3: CASSLGLQETQYF. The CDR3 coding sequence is TGTGCCAGCAGCCTGGGACTTCAAGAGACCCAGTACTTC.

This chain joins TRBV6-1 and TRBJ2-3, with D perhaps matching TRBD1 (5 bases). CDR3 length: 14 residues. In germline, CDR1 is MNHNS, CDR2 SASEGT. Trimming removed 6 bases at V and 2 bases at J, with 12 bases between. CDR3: CASRSWTNTDTQYF. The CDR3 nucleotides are TGTGCCAGCAGGTCTTGGACAAACACAGATACGCAGTATTTT.

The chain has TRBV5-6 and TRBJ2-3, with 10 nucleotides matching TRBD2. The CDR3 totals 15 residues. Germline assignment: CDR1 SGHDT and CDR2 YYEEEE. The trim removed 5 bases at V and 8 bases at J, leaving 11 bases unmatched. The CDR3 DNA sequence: TGTGCCAGCAGGAGAGCGGGAGGGGAGTTTGGTACGCAGTATTTT. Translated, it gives CASRRAGGEFGTQYF.

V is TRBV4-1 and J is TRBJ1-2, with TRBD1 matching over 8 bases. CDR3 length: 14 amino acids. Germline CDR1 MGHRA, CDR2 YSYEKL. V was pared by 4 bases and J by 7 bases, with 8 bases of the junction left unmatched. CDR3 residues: CASSLNRGAVGYTF. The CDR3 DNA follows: TGCGCCAGCAGCCTCAACAGGGGGGCGGTTGGCTACACCTTC.

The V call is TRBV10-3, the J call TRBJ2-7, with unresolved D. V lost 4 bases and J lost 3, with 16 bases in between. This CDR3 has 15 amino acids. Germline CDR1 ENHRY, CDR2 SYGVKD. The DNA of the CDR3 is TGTGCCATCAGTGCCGACTCATCTGCGGTCTACGAGCAGTACTTC. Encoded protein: CAISADSSAVYEQYF.

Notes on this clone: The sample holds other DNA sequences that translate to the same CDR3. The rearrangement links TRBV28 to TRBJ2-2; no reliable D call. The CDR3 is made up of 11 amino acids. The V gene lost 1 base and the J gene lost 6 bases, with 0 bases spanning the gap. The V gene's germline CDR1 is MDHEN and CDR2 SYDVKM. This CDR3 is CASSLSGELFF. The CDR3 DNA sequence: TGTGCCAGCAGTTTATCCGGGGAGCTGTTTTTT.

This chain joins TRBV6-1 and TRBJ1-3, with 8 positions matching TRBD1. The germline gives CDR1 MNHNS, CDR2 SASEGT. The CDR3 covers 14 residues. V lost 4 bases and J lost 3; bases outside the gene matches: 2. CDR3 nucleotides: TGTGCCAGCAGTGTGGACAGGGATGGAAACACCATATATTTT. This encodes CASSVDRDGNTIYF.

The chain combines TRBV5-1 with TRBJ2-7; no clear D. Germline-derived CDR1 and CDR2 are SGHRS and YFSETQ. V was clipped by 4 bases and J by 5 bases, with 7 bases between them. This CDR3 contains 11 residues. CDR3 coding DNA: TGCGCCAGCAGCCTTAACGACGAGCAGTACTTC. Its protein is CASSLNDEQYF.

The CDR3 is CASHGGGLGVPAEQFF. CDR3 bases: TGTGCCAGCCATGGTGGGGGGCTCGGAGTTCCGGCGGAGCAGTTCTTC. The chain couples TRBV7-9 to TRBJ2-1; D may match TRBD1 or TRBD2 (6 bases each). Per the germline V gene, CDR1 is SEHNR and CDR2 is FQNEAQ (reference sequence). The CDR3 contains 16 residues. V was cut by 8 bases and J by 10 bases, with 27 bases left in between.

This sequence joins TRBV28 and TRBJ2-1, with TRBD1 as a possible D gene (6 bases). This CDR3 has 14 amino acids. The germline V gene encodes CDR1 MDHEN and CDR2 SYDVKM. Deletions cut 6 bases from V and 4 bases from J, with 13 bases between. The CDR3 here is CASSISRGYNEQFF. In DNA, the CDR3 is TGTGCCAGCAGCATATCAAGGGGGTACAATGAGCAGTTCTTC.

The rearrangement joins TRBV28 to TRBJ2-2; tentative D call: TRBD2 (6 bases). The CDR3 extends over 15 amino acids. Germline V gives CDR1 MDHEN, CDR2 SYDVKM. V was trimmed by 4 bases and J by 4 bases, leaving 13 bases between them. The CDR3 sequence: CASSSRDLPTGELFF. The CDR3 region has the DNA TGTGCCAGCAGTTCCAGGGACTTACCCACCGGGGAGCTGTTTTTT.

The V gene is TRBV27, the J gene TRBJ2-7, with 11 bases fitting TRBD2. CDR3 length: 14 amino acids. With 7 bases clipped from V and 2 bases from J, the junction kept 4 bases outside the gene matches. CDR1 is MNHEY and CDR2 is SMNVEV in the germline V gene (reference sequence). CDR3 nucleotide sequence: TGTGCCAGCACCGGACTAGCGGGCCCCTACGAGCAGTACTTC. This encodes CASTGLAGPYEQYF.

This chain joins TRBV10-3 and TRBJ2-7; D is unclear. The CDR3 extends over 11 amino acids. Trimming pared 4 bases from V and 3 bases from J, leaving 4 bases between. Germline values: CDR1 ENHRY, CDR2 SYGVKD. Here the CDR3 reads CAISGNYEQYF. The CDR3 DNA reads TGTGCCATCAGTGGTAACTACGAGCAGTACTTC.